The source of this TCR beta chain is a study of blood T cell repertoires in COVID-19 (dated by TCRdb to about 2020). With regard to the full study: Samples from collaborators originated in the United States, Italy and Spain and spanned both the acute and convalescent phases of COVID-19. The material from the prospective study consisted of cDNA or gDNA derived from T cells, B-cell-depleted T cells, or PBMCs. The repertoires were made available in a free public database intended to serve as a resource for research on the immune response to SARS-CoV-2. The sample metadata nearly always contained a de-identified subject ID, COVID-19 status, age in years and sex. Deeply sampled blood TCRbeta repertoires from subjects exposed to, actively infected with, or recovered from COVID-19 were included in the dataset. Samples were obtained from the ongoing ImmuneRACE study (first 160 participants) and from 1,254 subjects provided by 6 global collaborators. Where available, HLA class I and class II types were obtained from metadata supplied by the sample provider rather than from assay-based typing.

Remarks on this clone: What antigen it recognizes has not been identified. No qualities accompany the bases; no much larger clone lies one base away.

Participants in the prospective study were aged 18 to 89 years, lived in more than 20 United States geographic areas, and enrolled through a virtual design. In the prospective study, cohorts were assigned on the basis of participant-reported clinical history obtained from a screening survey and a study questionnaire. ImmuneRACE Cohort 3 recovered participants were defined by two consecutive negative NP/OP PCR tests, healthcare professional clearance, or symptom resolution. Mobile phlebotomists in the prospective study collected whole blood, serum and a nasopharyngeal or oropharyngeal swab from every participant. Prospective study participants could optionally give additional blood draws and questionnaires over an approximately two-month period. Blood samples from the prospective study were shipped frozen or at room temperature prior to DNA extraction. The germline V gene gives CDR1 as SGDLS and CDR2 as YYNGEE. The CDR3, cysteine through phenylalanine, is 18 amino acids long. Only the CDR3 part of the read is kept: 54 bases, read in frame from the first base. Germline trimming amounts to 0 bases on V and 4 bases on J, with 9 as the count of junction bases outside the gene matches.

On the study overall, not on this receptor specifically: The amount of clinical and demographic metadata varied by source and participant and was provided uncurated.

The immunoSEQ Assay, a bias-controlled multiplex PCR, was used to amplify TCRbeta CDR3 regions from genomic DNA. Concerning the study's data processing: Nucleated cell counts per sample were estimated from amplification of reference gene primers within the assay. Sequence reads were collapsed and filtered to measure the absolute abundance of every unique TCRbeta CDR3 rearrangement. For each sample, productive Simpson clonality was calculated as the square root of Simpson's diversity index across productive rearrangements. The source is immuneACCESS, and TCRdb retained only in-frame sequences with V and J called. Part of the clones is not carried over; for the studies checked, unresolved V genes explain less than half of this, and the remainder is unexplained. V, J and clone size derive from that table, while D and trimming were established from the DNA sequence. Recorded for this sample are approximately 280,000 clones; about 85% of them occurred a single time. The ten largest clones capture roughly 2.7% of the sample.

The sequence was obtained from a woman aged 45 to 65 who had recovered from COVID-19. The sample was PBMCs or T cells enriched from blood (not recorded which). Rearrangement joined TRBV9 to TRBJ2-2; 10 bases in the junction line up with TRBD1. CDR3 protein: CASSVATTGGFGTGELFF. In nucleotide form, the sequence is TGTGCCAGCAGCGTAGCTACGACAGGGGGCTTCGGCACCGGGGAGCTGTTTTTT.